These 24 T cell receptor beta chains were all obtained from the same sample, sequenced in a study of spatial heterogeneity in lung cancer. TCRdb re-called the 5' RACE reads through MiXCR, storing one row per CDR3 protein. The data show around 6,700 distinct CDR3 sequences, 6.5% to 8.5% seen once. The time point denotes: sample taken at primary tumor resection. This specimen consisted of PBMCs, obtained at surgery. Source of these receptors: a male donor with early-stage non-small cell lung cancer.

This clonotype was observed at least ten times. The rearrangement links TRBV4-1 to TRBJ1-4; 7 bases line up with TRBD1. This CDR3 spans 15 amino acids. Per germline, CDR1 MGHRA and CDR2 YSYEKL. V lost 0 bases to trimming and J lost 5 bases; unmatched junction nucleotides: 3. Here the CDR3 reads CASSQERDRNEKLFF. CDR3 bases: TGCGCCAGCAGCCAAGAAAGGGACAGAAATGAAAAACTGTTTTTT.

This clonotype was seen many times. The chain has TRBV9 and TRBJ2-1; a possible D gene is TRBD2 (5 bases). Germline V gene sequence: CDR1 SGDLS, CDR2 YYNGEE. This CDR3 contains 12 residues. With 3 bases removed from V and 5 bases from J, the gap between germline ends came to 6 bases. DNA of the CDR3: TGTGCCAGCAGCGGGACTGACAATGAGCAGTTCTTC. This sequence encodes CASSGTDNEQFF. The variable domain in full, with the rest retrieved from reference TRBV9 and TRBJ2-1, is DSGVTQTPKHLITATGQRVTLRCSPRSGDLSVYWYQQSLDQGLQFLIQYYNGEERAKGNILERFSAQQFPDLHSELNLSSLELGDSALYFCASSGTDNEQFFGPGTRLTVL.

This clonotype was found many times. This chain connects TRBV2 to TRBJ1-5; D is unclear. The CDR3 runs to 17 residues. Germline V gene sequence: CDR1 SNHLY, CDR2 FYNNEI. V shed 4 bases and J shed 3 bases, with 19 bases lying between them. This CDR3 reads CASSAPRSDGTNQPQHF. The CDR3 DNA follows: TGTGCCAGCAGTGCCCCTCGTTCGGACGGAACCAATCAGCCCCAGCATTTT.

This clonotype was seen ten or more times. V gene TRBV20-1 combines with J gene TRBJ1-1; D unclear. The germline V and J ends were trimmed by 0 bases and 0 bases, with 11 bases remaining between them. The CDR3 spans 15 residues. Germline CDR1 reads DFQATT; CDR2 reads SNEGSKA (reference sequence). DNA for the CDR3: TGCAGTGCTAGAGATCACGGGGTGGTGAACACTGAAGCTTTCTTT. Its protein product is CSARDHGVVNTEAFF.

At least ten counts were recorded for this clonotype. The gene calls are TRBV12-3 or TRBV12-4 and TRBJ1-5; D is unclear. The CDR3 has 17 amino acids. Trimming cost V 3 bases and J 0 bases, with 15 bases left between them. CDR3 loop: CASSFQSDHLSNQPQHF. CDR3 nucleotides: TGTGCCAGCAGTTTTCAGTCGGACCATCTTAGCAATCAGCCCCAGCATTTT.

This clonotype was detected ten times or more. The chain recombines TRBV5-1 with TRBJ2-6, with no clear D. V lost 4 bases to trimming and J lost 4 bases, with 9 bases between them. This CDR3 contains 14 residues. The germline V gene has CDR1 SGHRS and CDR2 YFSETQ. The CDR3 is CASSPALGANVLTF. DNA for the CDR3: TGCGCCAGCAGCCCCGCCCTCGGGGCCAACGTCCTGACTTTC.

There are many counts of this clonotype. The rearrangement links TRBV7-8 to TRBJ2-3; D gene unclear. The CDR3 spans 14 residues. Germline values: CDR1 SGHVS, CDR2 FQNEAQ. Trimming pared 5 bases from V and 1 base from J, leaving 10 bases between. CDR3 in amino acids: CASSGTTGTDTQYF. The CDR3 bases are TGTGCCAGCAGCGGAACAACCGGCACAGATACGCAGTATTTT.

This clonotype was seen at least ten times. The CDR3 nucleotides are TGTGCCAGCAGCTTGGATAGCACAGATACGCAGTATTTT. It is translated as CASSLDSTDTQYF. The V call is TRBV7-9, the J call TRBJ2-3; D gene ambiguous. V lost 3 bases, J lost 0 bases, and 4 bases lay in between. The CDR3 totals 13 residues. In germline, CDR1 is SEHNR, CDR2 FQNEAQ (reference sequence).

The chain uses TRBV10-1 and TRBJ2-4; the match to TRBD1 covers 7 bases. The CDR3 is made up of 14 amino acids. Looked up from germline, CDR1 is WNHNN and CDR2 is SYGVQD (reference sequence). Trimming took 1 base from V and 8 from J; bases not matched to a gene: 5. The CDR3: CASSEWNRGDIQYF. The CDR3 DNA sequence: TGCGCCAGCAGTGAGTGGAACAGGGGAGACATTCAGTACTTC.

The V call is TRBV5-6, the J call TRBJ2-7; 7 bases are a match to TRBD1. The length of the CDR3 is 13 residues. V lost 4 bases to trimming and J lost 2 bases; unmatched junction nucleotides: 3. Germline CDR1 is SGHDT and CDR2 is YYEEEE. The CDR3 protein is CASSRDRTYEQYF. DNA of the CDR3: TGTGCCAGCAGCCGGGACAGAACCTACGAGCAGTACTTC.

This clonotype has a count of ten or more. V and J are TRBV5-8 and TRBJ1-5; no firm D call. CDR3 size: 13 residues. Germline-derived CDR1 and CDR2 are SGHTS and YDEGEE. The V gene lost 7 bases and the J gene lost 2 bases, with 10 bases spanning the gap. The CDR3 reads CASSPYGNQPQHF. CDR3 sequence (DNA): TGTGCCAGCTCCCCGTACGGCAATCAGCCCCAGCATTTT.

This clonotype was detected many times. V usage is TRBV7-9 and J usage is TRBJ1-2, with D possibly being TRBD1 (5 bases). Between the trimmed V and J ends, which lost 4 bases and 2 bases, there was a span of 11 bases. The CDR3 extends over 14 amino acids. Germline V lookup: CDR1 SEHNR, CDR2 FQNEAQ (reference sequence). The CDR3 DNA follows: TGTGCCAGCAGCTCGTGGGGGGACAACTATGGCTACACCTTC. This codes for CASSSWGDNYGYTF.

In this sample, this clonotype turned up many times. This chain links TRBV27 with TRBJ2-3; no clear D gene. CDR3 length: 14 amino acids. Germline CDR1 reads MNHEY; CDR2 reads SMNVEV (reference sequence). V was clipped by 7 bases and J by 3 bases, with 14 bases between them. In DNA form, the CDR3 reads TGTGCCAGCACCCCAACGTTTCAAACAGATACGCAGTATTTT. Translating gives CASTPTFQTDTQYF.

In this sample, this clonotype turned up many times. The genes are TRBV7-9 and TRBJ2-1; D might be TRBD2 (6 bases). The V and J ends lost 2 bases and 6 bases respectively, with 17 bases between them. CDR3 length equals 16 residues. Germline CDR1 reads SEHNR; CDR2 reads FQNEAQ (reference sequence). The CDR3 DNA is TGTGCCAGCAGCTTACTCAGTGGGGGGATTGGCAATGAGCAGTTCTTC. Amino acids: CASSLLSGGIGNEQFF.

This clonotype came up many times. The chain's CDR3 is CSARSGNGANVLTF. The CDR3 coding sequence is TGCAGTGCTAGGTCGGGGAATGGGGCCAACGTCCTGACTTTC. This chain connects TRBV20-1 to TRBJ2-6, with D maybe TRBD2 (5 bases). Trimming stripped 3 bases from V and 3 bases from J, with 9 bases between. The CDR3 loop spans 14 amino acids. Germline CDR1 is DFQATT and CDR2 is SNEGSKA (reference sequence).

The chain is built from TRBV5-4 and TRBJ2-5, with D perhaps matching TRBD2 (6 bases). In germline, CDR1 is SGHNT, CDR2 YYREEE (reference sequence). This CDR3 has 15 residues. V was pared by 0 bases and J by 2 bases, with 11 bases between. This CDR3 reads CASSLAGLQQETQYF. DNA of the CDR3: TGTGCCAGCAGCTTGGCGGGACTGCAACAAGAGACCCAGTACTTC.

This sequence joins TRBV4-2 and TRBJ2-7; perhaps TRBD1 as D (6 bases). The CDR3 is made up of 15 amino acids. Trimming removed 2 bases from V and 4 bases from J, with 15 bases in between. The germline gives CDR1 LGHNA, CDR2 YNFKEQ. The CDR3 sequence: CASSQTRGPFYEQYF. CDR3 nucleotides: TGTGCCAGCAGCCAAACCAGGGGACCTTTTTACGAGCAGTACTTC.

This clonotype was observed at least ten times. The chain is built from TRBV29-1 and TRBJ2-3; no firm D call. Trimming removed 4 bases from V and 1 base from J, with 12 bases in between. From germline, CDR1 is SQVTM and CDR2 ANQGSEA. The length of the CDR3 is 14 residues. For the CDR3, the DNA is TGCAGCGTTGGTAGGGTACCGGGCACAGATACGCAGTATTTT. Translated: CSVGRVPGTDTQYF.

In its sample, this clonotype was seen many times. For the CDR3, the DNA is TGTGCCAGCAGCCAGTCACAAACCTACGAGCAGTACTTC. Amino acid sequence: CASSQSQTYEQYF. The rearrangement joins TRBV28 to TRBJ2-7; D gene uncertain. The CDR3 sequence is 13 residues long. Germline V gives CDR1 MDHEN, CDR2 SYDVKM. V lost 6 bases and J lost 2, with 11 bases in between.

This clonotype came up many times. The chain recombines TRBV7-2 with TRBJ2-3; the match to TRBD2 covers 8 bases. The CDR3 has 16 amino acids. J gave up 2 bases and V 6 bases, and 10 bases lay outside the gene matches. The germline CDR1 and CDR2 sequences are SGHTA and FQGNSA. The DNA for the CDR3 is TGTGCCAGCAGTCCTAATACTAGCGGAGACACAGATACGCAGTATTTT. Protein: CASSPNTSGDTDTQYF.

At least ten counts were recorded for this clonotype. This chain joins TRBV13 and TRBJ2-1; possibly TRBD2 for D (6 bases). The ends were cut back, 4 bases at V and 7 bases at J, with 11 bases in the middle. The germline gives CDR1 PRHDT, CDR2 FYEKMQ (reference sequence). This CDR3 region has 13 residues. Here the CDR3 DNA reads TGTGCCAGCAGCTCCGGGACTCCGAATGAGCAGTTCTTC. Translating gives CASSSGTPNEQFF.

This clonotype was seen at least ten times. The chain uses TRBV10-3 and TRBJ1-1, with 11 bases aligning to TRBD1. J gave up 3 bases and V 2 bases, and 2 bases lay outside the gene matches. The V gene's germline CDR1 is ENHRY and CDR2 SYGVKD. The length of the CDR3 is 15 residues. The CDR3 sequence is CAISEAGQGDTEAFF. As DNA, the CDR3 is TGTGCCATCAGTGAGGCGGGACAGGGGGACACTGAAGCTTTCTTT.

At least ten counts were recorded for this clonotype. The CDR3 region is CASSLVQGLMSGAFF. The CDR3 coding sequence is TGTGCCAGCAGTTTAGTTCAGGGGTTGATGAGTGGAGCTTTCTTT. The V and J genes are TRBV28 and TRBJ1-1; maybe TRBD1 (6 bases). Between the trimmed V and J ends, which lost 2 bases and 10 bases, there was a span of 20 bases. In germline, CDR1 is MDHEN, CDR2 SYDVKM. The CDR3 contains 15 residues.

This clonotype was detected ten times or more. This rearrangement joins TRBV20-1 to TRBJ1-6; possible D gene TRBD1, 5 bases. Germline assignment: CDR1 DFQATT and CDR2 SNEGSKA (reference sequence). CDR3 length: 15 residues. V was clipped by 5 bases and J by 7 bases, with 18 bases between them. The CDR3 region is CSAPRARGENSPLHF. The CDR3 DNA reads TGCAGTGCTCCCAGGGCGAGGGGCGAGAATTCACCCCTCCACTTT.